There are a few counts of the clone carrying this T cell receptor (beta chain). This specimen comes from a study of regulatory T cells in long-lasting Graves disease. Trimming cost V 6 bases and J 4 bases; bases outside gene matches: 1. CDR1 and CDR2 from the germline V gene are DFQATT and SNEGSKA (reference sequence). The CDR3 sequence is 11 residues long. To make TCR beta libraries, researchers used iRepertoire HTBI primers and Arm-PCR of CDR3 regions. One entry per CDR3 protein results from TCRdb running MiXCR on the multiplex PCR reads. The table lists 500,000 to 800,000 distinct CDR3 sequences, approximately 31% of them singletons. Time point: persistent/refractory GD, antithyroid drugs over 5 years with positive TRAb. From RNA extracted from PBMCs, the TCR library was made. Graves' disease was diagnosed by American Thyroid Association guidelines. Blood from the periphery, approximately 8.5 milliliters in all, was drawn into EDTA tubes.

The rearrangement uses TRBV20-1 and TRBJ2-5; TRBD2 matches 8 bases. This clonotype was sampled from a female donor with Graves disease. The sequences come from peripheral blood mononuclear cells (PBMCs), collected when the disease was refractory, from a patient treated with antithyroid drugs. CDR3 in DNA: TGCAGTGCCGGGACTAGAGAGACCCAGTACTTC. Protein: CSAGTRETQYF.